One T cell receptor beta chain is described in this entry. Antigen: not known. The repertoire was sequenced with immunoSEQ multiplex PCR; TCRdb's copy has only in-frame clones and lacks some. The sample shows some 24,000 clones, roughly 80% of them seen only once. Under the ViraFEST assay, PBMC were stimulated with viral peptide pools so that antigen-specific CD4+ T cells expanded. Sequencing was performed afterwards. When 10 to 11 days of culture had elapsed, CD4+ T cells were isolated. Participants each got two BNT162b2 or mRNA-1273 vaccine doses. After under 2.5 million PBMC were placed in each well, they were cultured with approximately 9.1 IU/ml IL-2 and approximately 9.6 ug/ml peptides. V trimming: 3 bases; J trimming: 5 bases; junction bases outside the gene matches: 13. CDR1 KGHSH and CDR2 LQKENI come from the germline V gene. This CDR3 region has 19 residues. This record comes from a study of vaccination effects on CD4 cells after COVID-19.

The V call is TRBV18, the J call TRBJ2-2, with TRBD2 matching over 12 bases. Sequencing used CD4+ T cells from PBMCs cultured with HCoV-NL63 spike peptides, obtained after COVID-19 vaccination. This TCR was recovered from a human donor who received a COVID-19 vaccine. The CDR3 nucleotides are TGTGCCAGCTCACCTCGATCTAGCGGGAGGGCCGAAGGTACCGGGGAGCTGTTTTTT. Its protein is CASSPRSSGRAEGTGELFF. Based on the CDR3 plus reference TRBV18 and TRBJ2-2, the full variable domain is NAGVMQNPRHLVRRRGQEARLRCSPMKGHSHVYWYRQLPEEGLKFMVYLQKENIIDESGMPKERFSAEFPKEGPSILRIQQVVRGDSAAYFCASSPRSSGRAEGTGELFFGEGSRLTVL.